This is a list of T cell receptor beta chains from one sample in a study of T cells after yellow fever vaccination. TCRdb called the 5' RACE reads again in MiXCR, with one record for every CDR3 protein. This sample has hundreds of thousands of distinct CDR3 sequences, with about 13% found just once. Sequencing used PBMCs, obtained on the day of the yellow fever booster vaccination. The source of these receptors is a man aged 30-40 years who received the YFV17D yellow fever vaccine. Both conserved end residues are part of each CDR3. Not every row has a clone size; where given, it reads once, few, many or a size class.

j_call clone_size v_call cdr3_aa
TRBJ2-1 . TRBV7-8 CASSLWREGAFF
TRBJ2-7 many TRBV6-2/TRBV6-3 CASSYLAGAYEQYF
TRBJ2-4 . TRBV18 CASSPTAVVAKNIQYF
TRBJ2-7 . TRBV21-1 CASSNPENPSYEQYF
TRBJ2-1 . TRBV3-1 CASSQETGGPYEQFF
TRBJ2-5 . TRBV24-1 CATSPQHGLSQETQYF
TRBJ2-2 . TRBV30 CAWSRTDLAGELFF
TRBJ2-2 few TRBV27 CASRTPGLVNTGELFF
TRBJ1-2 . TRBV7-6 CASSLGDSYGYTF
TRBJ2-3 few TRBV5-1 CASSLTGGGSTDTQYF
TRBJ2-7 few TRBV6-5 CASSYSTSSNEQYF
TRBJ2-3 few TRBV7-6 CASSSSPGAGTDTQYF
TRBJ1-1 . TRBV6-1 CASSLPSKGNTEAFF
TRBJ1-1 . TRBV6-2/TRBV6-3 CASRPPFRWAAEAFF
TRBJ2-3 . TRBV4-2 CASSQGIAGGTDTQYF
TRBJ2-7 . TRBV6-1 CATIGRVAYEQYF